This is a list of T cell receptor beta chains from one sample in a study of neurological immune-mediated disorders. One entry per CDR3 protein results from TCRdb running MiXCR on the 5' RACE reads. The repertoire holds approximately 86,000 distinct CDR3 sequences, 2.6% seen once, with 1.1% in the top ten. Sequencing input: PBMCs. The origin of the receptors is a woman in her twenties or thirties with multiple sclerosis. Each CDR3 is given with its conserved first and last residue. D genes are given only for firm matches. Clone size, where shown, is once, few, many, or a class for clones that have expanded.

CDR3 length,clone size,J gene,V gene,D gene,CDR3 DNA,CDR3 protein
14,many,TRBJ2-7,TRBV15,TRBD1,TGTGCCACCAGCAGAGATCCTCGGGACAGTGAGCAGTACTTC,CATSRDPRDSEQYF
13,many,TRBJ2-1,TRBV15,NA,TGTGCCACCAGCTCGATAGGGTGGGATGAGCAGTTCTTC,CATSSIGWDEQFF
15,many,TRBJ2-1,TRBV11-2,TRBD2,TGTGCCAGCAGCTCACTAGCGGGAGACTACAATGAGCAGTTCTTC,CASSSLAGDYNEQFF
13,many,TRBJ2-4,TRBV5-1,NA,TGCGCCAGCAGCTTGCTAGAGGCAGACATTCAGTACTTC,CASSLLEADIQYF
17,many,TRBJ1-3,TRBV6-5,NA,TGTGCCAGCAGTTACAATCAGGACACCTCGGCTGGAAACACCATATATTTT,CASSYNQDTSAGNTIYF
14,many,TRBJ1-2,TRBV9,TRBD1,TGTGCCAGCAGCCCCGGGACAGGGAACTATGGCTACACCTTC,CASSPGTGNYGYTF
13,many,TRBJ2-5,TRBV12-3/TRBV12-4,NA,TGTGCCAGCACCGAGGGGGGACAAGAGACCCAGTACTTC,CASTEGGQETQYF
16,many,TRBJ2-1,TRBV7-9,TRBD2,TGTGCCAGCAGCTTAGTGGCGGGAGGGCCGGGGAATGAGCAGTTCTTC,CASSLVAGGPGNEQFF
14,many,TRBJ2-2,TRBV5-1,NA,TGCGCCAGCAGGCTAACCCAGGACAGCGGGGAGCTGTTTTTT,CASRLTQDSGELFF
17,many,TRBJ2-1,TRBV5-1,TRBD2,TGCGCCAGCAGCTTCGGGCGGGAGGGGGGCTCCTACAATGAGCAGTTCTTC,CASSFGREGGSYNEQFF
12,many,TRBJ2-7,TRBV29-1,TRBD2,TGCAGCGTTGTAGCGGGAGGTGCCGAGCAGTACTTC,CSVVAGGAEQYF
13,many,TRBJ1-2,TRBV3-1,NA,TGTGCCAGCAGCCGTGCTGCAAACTATGGCTACACCTTC,CASSRAANYGYTF
16,many,TRBJ2-1,TRBV7-2,NA,TGTGCCAGCAGCTTAGCTAGCGGTAGCTCCTACAATGAGCAGTTCTTC,CASSLASGSSYNEQFF
15,many,TRBJ2-1,TRBV28,TRBD2,TGTGCCAGCACCTCTTGGACTAGCGGGACCGATGAGCAGTTCTTC,CASTSWTSGTDEQFF
12,many,TRBJ1-1,TRBV20-1,NA,TGCAGTGCTAGTGGAAGGAGCACTGAAGCTTTCTTT,CSASGRSTEAFF
15,many,TRBJ2-7,TRBV19,NA,TGTGCCAGTAGTCGGGGGCCCAGCGGGGATTACGAGCAGTACTTC,CASSRGPSGDYEQYF
13,many,TRBJ2-1,TRBV20-1,NA,TGCAGTGCCTTTCGGGACTCCCCCAATGAGCAGTTCTTC,CSAFRDSPNEQFF
14,many,TRBJ2-7,TRBV29-1,TRBD1,TGCAGCGTTAGGATGGGGACAGAAGTATCCGAGCAGTACTTC,CSVRMGTEVSEQYF
13,many,TRBJ2-5,TRBV29-1,NA,TGCAGCGTGGGCGCCGGGATCGGGGAGACCCAGTACTTC,CSVGAGIGETQYF
12,many,TRBJ2-3,TRBV10-3,NA,TGTGCCATCAGTGAATCCCCGGATACGCAGTATTTT,CAISESPDTQYF
14,many,TRBJ2-7,TRBV6-5,NA,TGTGCCAGCAGTTACTCGGGACGGATCTACGAGCAGTACTTC,CASSYSGRIYEQYF
14,many,TRBJ1-1,TRBV6-5,NA,TGTGCCAGCAGCTACGACACCGCTTCCACTGAAGCTTTCTTT,CASSYDTASTEAFF
19,many,TRBJ2-7,TRBV10-3,TRBD2,TGTGCCATCAGTGGGGTGAACAAGGGACTAGCGGGAGGCTTAAACGAGCAGTACTTC,CAISGVNKGLAGGLNEQYF
12,many,TRBJ2-1,TRBV24-1,TRBD1,TGTGCCACCAGTGATAGGGACAGACAGCAGTTCTTC,CATSDRDRQQFF
14,many,TRBJ2-7,TRBV2,NA,TGTGCCAGCAGTGGGGGCAGGTTCCTAGACGAGCAGTACTTC,CASSGGRFLDEQYF
14,NA,TRBJ1-3,TRBV20-1,TRBD1,TGCAGTGCCATACAGGGGCTGGGTCCAAACACCATATATTTT,CSAIQGLGPNTIYF
15,many,TRBJ1-2,TRBV3-1,TRBD1,TGTGCCAGCAGCCAACGATCGACAGGGGGAGATGGCTACACCTTC,CASSQRSTGGDGYTF
14,many,TRBJ1-2,TRBV29-1,TRBD1,TGCAGCGTCGAGGGACAGGGGCTTAACTATGGCTACACCTTC,CSVEGQGLNYGYTF
15,many,TRBJ1-2,TRBV3-1,NA,TGTGCCAGCAGCCAAGTAGAAGGCAGGGTTAATGGCTACACCTTC,CASSQVEGRVNGYTF
17,many,TRBJ2-2,TRBV7-2,TRBD2,TGTGCCAGCAGCCAAACTAGCGGGAGGTCGGACACCGGGGAGCTGTTTTTT,CASSQTSGRSDTGELFF
15,many,TRBJ2-3,TRBV9,TRBD2,TGTGCCAGCAGCCGGAGAGCGGGGGGCACAGATACGCAGTATTTT,CASSRRAGGTDTQYF
11,many,TRBJ2-7,TRBV7-2,NA,TGTGCCAGCAGCTTAACCTACGAGCAGTACTTC,CASSLTYEQYF
16,many,TRBJ1-5,TRBV18,NA,TGTGCCAGCTCACCACTTGGTCCAGGGATGGGTCAGCCCCAGCATTTT,CASSPLGPGMGQPQHF
11,many,TRBJ1-1,TRBV5-5,NA,TGTGCCAGCAGCTTGACAGCTGAAGCTTTCTTT,CASSLTAEAFF
13,many,TRBJ1-4,TRBV5-1,NA,TGCGCCAGCAGCCCGGGACCGGGTGAAAAACTGTTTTTT,CASSPGPGEKLFF
13,many,TRBJ1-2,TRBV18,TRBD1,TGTGCCAGCTCACGCGGACAGGATTATGGCTACACCTTC,CASSRGQDYGYTF
13,many,TRBJ1-1,TRBV5-1,NA,TGCGCCAGCAGCTTGCCGGAGGGAAGAGAAGCTTTCTTT,CASSLPEGREAFF
15,many,TRBJ1-3,TRBV7-2,NA,TGTGCCAGCAGCTTAGCCGGGTTTTCTGGAAACACCATATATTTT,CASSLAGFSGNTIYF
16,many,TRBJ2-7,TRBV20-1,NA,TGCAGTGCGCCGGGGGTTCCTACACAGTACACCTACGAGCAGTACTTC,CSAPGVPTQYTYEQYF
12,many,TRBJ2-2,TRBV5-1,NA,TGCGCCAGCAGCTGGAGGGCCGGGGAGCTGTTTTTT,CASSWRAGELFF
14,many,TRBJ2-3,TRBV5-6,TRBD2,TGTGCCAGCAGATCGGGACTAGCAGGAGATACGCAGTATTTT,CASRSGLAGDTQYF
16,many,TRBJ2-4,TRBV14,TRBD2,TGTGCCAGCAGCGAAACCGGGACTAGCTATGAAAACATTCAGTACTTC,CASSETGTSYENIQYF
14,many,TRBJ2-4,TRBV28,NA,TGTGCCAGCAGATCCGGGACAGCCAAAAACATTCAGTACTTC,CASRSGTAKNIQYF
13,many,TRBJ2-2,TRBV12-3/TRBV12-4,NA,TGTGCCAGCAGTTCACAGGGAACCGGGGAGCTGTTTTTT,CASSSQGTGELFF
14,many,TRBJ2-7,TRBV20-1,NA,TGCAGTGCACAGAGGGACCCCCAGAGAAGTGAGCAGTACTTC,CSAQRDPQRSEQYF
22,many,TRBJ2-1,TRBV6-2/TRBV6-3,TRBD2,TGTGCCAGCAGTTACCACCCTTACGGGACTAGCGGGATGAGTGGGTCCTACAATGAGCAGTTCTTC,CASSYHPYGTSGMSGSYNEQFF
14,many,TRBJ2-2,TRBV20-1,NA,TGCAGTGCTCTCACCCGGGGGAACACCGGGGAGCTGTTTTTT,CSALTRGNTGELFF
13,many,TRBJ2-3,TRBV27,NA,TGTGCCAGCAGCCACTGGCACACAGATACGCAGTATTTT,CASSHWHTDTQYF
12,many,TRBJ2-5,TRBV20-1,NA,TGCAGTGCTAGCGCTCCCCAAGAGACCCAGTACTTC,CSASAPQETQYF
15,many,TRBJ2-2,TRBV20-1,NA,TGCAGTGCTAGAAGGGAGACAGGGAACACCGGGGAGCTGTTTTTT,CSARRETGNTGELFF
13,many,TRBJ2-7,TRBV10-3,NA,TGTGCCACCAGACTGATCGCTGGGGGCGAGCAGTACTTC,CATRLIAGGEQYF
14,many,TRBJ2-7,TRBV7-2,TRBD2,TGTGCCAGCAGCGGGTACGGGGGGAACTACGAGCAGTACTTC,CASSGYGGNYEQYF
12,many,TRBJ2-1,TRBV7-9,NA,TGTGCCAGCAGCCCGCCTTGGGATGAGCAGTTCTTC,CASSPPWDEQFF
14,many,TRBJ2-1,TRBV10-3,TRBD1,TGTGCCATCAGTGAGTCGACAGGGACCGATGAGCAGTTCTTC,CAISESTGTDEQFF
14,many,TRBJ2-1,TRBV6-4,NA,TGTGCCAGCAAGGTTGACGGGAGCTACAATGAGCAGTTCTTC,CASKVDGSYNEQFF
14,many,TRBJ2-7,TRBV20-1,TRBD2,TGCAGTGCTAGAGATGTAGCGGGGGGCTACGAGCAGTACTTC,CSARDVAGGYEQYF